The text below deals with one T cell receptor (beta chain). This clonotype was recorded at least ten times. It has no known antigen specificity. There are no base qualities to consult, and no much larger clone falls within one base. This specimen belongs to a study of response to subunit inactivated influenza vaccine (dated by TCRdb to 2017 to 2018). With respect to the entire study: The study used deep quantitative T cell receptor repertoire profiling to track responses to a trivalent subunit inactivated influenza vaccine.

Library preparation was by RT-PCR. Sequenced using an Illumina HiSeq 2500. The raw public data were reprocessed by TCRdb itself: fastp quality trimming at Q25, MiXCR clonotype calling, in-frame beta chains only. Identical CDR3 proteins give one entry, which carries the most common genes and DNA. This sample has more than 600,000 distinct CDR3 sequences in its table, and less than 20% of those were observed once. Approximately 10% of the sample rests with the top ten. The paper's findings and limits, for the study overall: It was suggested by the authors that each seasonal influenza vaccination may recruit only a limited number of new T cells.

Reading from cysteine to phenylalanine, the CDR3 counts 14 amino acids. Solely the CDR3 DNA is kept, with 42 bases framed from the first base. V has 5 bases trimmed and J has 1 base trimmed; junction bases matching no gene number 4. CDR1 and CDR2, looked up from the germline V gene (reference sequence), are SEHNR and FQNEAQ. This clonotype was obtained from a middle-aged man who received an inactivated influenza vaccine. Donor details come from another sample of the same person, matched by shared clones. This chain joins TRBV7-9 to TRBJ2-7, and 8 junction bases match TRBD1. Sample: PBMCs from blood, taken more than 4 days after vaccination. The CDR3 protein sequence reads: CASSPRTGSYEQYF. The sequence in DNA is TGTGCCAGCAGCCCAAGGACAGGGTCCTACGAGCAGTACTTC. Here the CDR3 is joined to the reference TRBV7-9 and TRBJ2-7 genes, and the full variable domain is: DTGVSQNPRHKITKRGQNVTFRCDPISEHNRLYWYRQTLGQGPEFLTYFQNEAQLEKSRLLSDRFSAERPKGSFSTLEIQRTEQGDSAMYLCASSPRTGSYEQYFGPGTRLTVT.